This is a list of T cell receptor beta chains from one sample in a study of early T cells in non-severe SARS-CoV-2 infection. MiXCR, run by TCRdb on the 5' RACE reads, gives a single entry per CDR3 protein. The table lists 10,000 to 13,000 distinct CDR3 sequences, 4.8% of them singletons. The sample consisted of whole blood. The receptors stem from an adult who was a healthcare worker with PCR-confirmed SARS-CoV-2 infection or an uninfected control (not recorded which). The CDR3 runs from the conserved cysteine through the conserved F or W. Each record gives: CDR3 DNA, CDR3 protein, J gene, clone size, V gene, D gene. D genes are given only for firm matches. Only part of the rows carry a size: once, few, many, or a class if the clone is expanded.

TGTGCCAGCAGCCCGAGATGGGAGTCGCGGGAGCAGTACTTC | CASSPRWESREQYF | TRBJ2-7 | many | TRBV9 | NA
TGTGCTAGTTCCGGGGGTGGGGCCTACAATGAGCAGTTCTTC | CASSGGGAYNEQFF | TRBJ2-1 | many | TRBV12-5 | NA
TGTGCCAGCAGCCAGGGACAGGGAACGGGCAATCAGCCCCAGCATTTT | CASSQGQGTGNQPQHF | TRBJ1-5 | NA | TRBV4-2 | TRBD1
TGTGCCAGCAGTCCCTCGGGGGTAGCGGGGGCTGGAGAGCAGTACTTC | CASSPSGVAGAGEQYF | TRBJ2-7 | medium-sized | TRBV12-3/TRBV12-4 | TRBD2
TGTGCCAGCTCACCACGGACAGGGAGCTCCTACAATGAGCAGTTCTTC | CASSPRTGSSYNEQFF | TRBJ2-1 | medium-sized | TRBV18 | TRBD1
TGCAGCGTACCGGGACTCCGGGGCTATGGCTACACCTTC | CSVPGLRGYGYTF | TRBJ1-2 | NA | TRBV29-1 | NA
TGCAGTGCTAGAGGCGGGGGGACAGATACGCAGTATTTT | CSARGGGTDTQYF | TRBJ2-3 | medium-sized | TRBV20-1 | TRBD2
TGCAGTGCTGTCGACAGGGGCGTCGAGACCCAGTACTTC | CSAVDRGVETQYF | TRBJ2-5 | many | TRBV20-1 | TRBD1
TGTGCCAGCTCACCCTCAGGGGGGGGACAAGAGACCCAGTACTTC | CASSPSGGGQETQYF | TRBJ2-5 | many | TRBV18 | NA
TGTGCCAGCAGCGTAAGGACAGGGGGCGATGAAAAACTGTTTTTT | CASSVRTGGDEKLFF | TRBJ1-4 | few | TRBV7-2 | TRBD1
TGTGCCAGCAGCTTTCGACAGCCTCAAGAGACCCAGTACTTC | CASSFRQPQETQYF | TRBJ2-5 | many | TRBV5-4 | NA
TGTGCCATCAGCGGGACAGACTATCAAGAGACCCAGTACTTC | CAISGTDYQETQYF | TRBJ2-5 | few | TRBV10-3 | TRBD1
TGTGCCAGCAGTCGGAACTATGGCTACACCTTC | CASSRNYGYTF | TRBJ1-2 | NA | TRBV6-5 | NA
TGTGCCAGCAGCCGGCAGACCCATCGGCTTACGCAGTATTTT | CASSRQTHRLTQYF | TRBJ2-3 | many | TRBV3-1 | NA
TGTGCCAGCAGCCAAGTTTTGGAGACCCAGTACTTC | CASSQVLETQYF | TRBJ2-5 | medium-sized | TRBV14 | NA
TGTGCCAGCAGCGGATACGAGAGAACCGGGGAGCTGTTTTTT | CASSGYERTGELFF | TRBJ2-2 | NA | TRBV7-8 | NA
TGTGCCAGCAGTTTGGAGACCGGTTTCACAGATACGCAGTATTTT | CASSLETGFTDTQYF | TRBJ2-3 | many | TRBV12-3/TRBV12-4 | NA
TGTGCCAGCAGCCATCAATTATCGAACACTGAAGCTTTCTTT | CASSHQLSNTEAFF | TRBJ1-1 | many | TRBV14 | NA
TGCGCCAGCAGCGTCAACAGGGGTGGTGGCTATGGCTACACCTTC | CASSVNRGGGYGYTF | TRBJ1-2 | many | TRBV5-1 | TRBD1
TGTGCCAGCAGTGACTCGCTGGAGAGTGAGCAGTTCTTC | CASSDSLESEQFF | TRBJ2-1 | many | TRBV6-4 | NA
TGCGCCAGCAGCCTACTTCTAGGGGAGTCGCGGGGCTACACCTTC | CASSLLLGESRGYTF | TRBJ1-2 | medium-sized | TRBV4-1 | NA
TGTGCCAGCAGTTTGTCAGAGACCCAGTACTTC | CASSLSETQYF | TRBJ2-5 | many | TRBV28 | NA
TGCGCCAGCAGCCAAGACCCTCCGGGACAGGGGGATGAAAAACTGTTTTTT | CASSQDPPGQGDEKLFF | TRBJ1-4 | medium-sized | TRBV4-3 | TRBD1
TGTGCCAGCAGTTCCGAGGAGACCCAGTACTTC | CASSSEETQYF | TRBJ2-5 | NA | TRBV7-8 | NA
TGTGCCAGCAGTACACGACTAGCGGGGGGCCTCACAGATACGCAGTATTTT | CASSTRLAGGLTDTQYF | TRBJ2-3 | few | TRBV2 | TRBD2
TGCAGCGTTGAAGGTACGGCGAAGAACACTGAAGCTTTCTTT | CSVEGTAKNTEAFF | TRBJ1-1 | many | TRBV29-1 | NA
TGTGCCTGCTCGGCGAGCCGGGTGTCCAACTACGAGCAGTACTTC | CACSASRVSNYEQYF | TRBJ2-7 | many | TRBV11-2 | NA
TGTGCCAGCACCCAACTAGCGGGGGCTGACAATGAGCAGTTCTTC | CASTQLAGADNEQFF | TRBJ2-1 | few | TRBV2 | TRBD2
TGTGCCAGCGGGAATCCTCAGTACTTC | CASGNPQYF | TRBJ2-4 | medium-sized | TRBV7-9 | NA
TGTGCCAGCAGCTTGGCCGTGTCGACTAGCGGGGGCCCAAAAAGAAGCCAGTACTTC | CASSLAVSTSGGPKRSQYF | TRBJ2-5 | many | TRBV5-6 | TRBD2
TGTGCCAGCAGCTGGAGTCTCGAGGACGGGAGAGCTTTCTTT | CASSWSLEDGRAFF | TRBJ1-1 | many | TRBV7-9 | NA
TGTGCCAGCAGCTTAGTGACAGGGGACTACGAGCAGTACTTC | CASSLVTGDYEQYF | TRBJ2-7 | many | TRBV7-2 | TRBD1
TGCAGTGCTCGAACCGGAGGGGAAGAGACCCAGTACTTC | CSARTGGEETQYF | TRBJ2-5 | medium-sized | TRBV20-1 | NA
TGTGCCAGCAGCCCAGGGGGCGGGGGCTTTTCCTACAATGAGCAGTTCTTC | CASSPGGGGFSYNEQFF | TRBJ2-1 | medium-sized | TRBV7-9 | NA
TGTGCCAGCAGCACCGGACAGGACGCTGAAGCTTTCTTT | CASSTGQDAEAFF | TRBJ1-1 | many | TRBV11-3 | TRBD1
TGTGCCAGCAGCTTACCTTCGGGGGGGAATTCACCCCTCCACTTT | CASSLPSGGNSPLHF | TRBJ1-6 | many | TRBV7-2 | NA
TGTGCCAGCAATCCCTCACCCACGGCGGGCTACACCTTC | CASNPSPTAGYTF | TRBJ1-2 | medium-sized | TRBV12-3/TRBV12-4 | NA
TGCAGCGTACAGGTACCCGTTCGTCCGGGACAGGGGTATTTGGACGAGCAGTACTTC | CSVQVPVRPGQGYLDEQYF | TRBJ2-7 | medium-sized | TRBV29-1 | TRBD1
TGCGCCAGCAGTGAGGGGGTGATAGGGACCGGGGAGCTGTTTTTT | CASSEGVIGTGELFF | TRBJ2-2 | many | TRBV10-2 | NA
TGTGCCACCAGTGACAACCCGTACGATACGCAGTATTTT | CATSDNPYDTQYF | TRBJ2-3 | NA | TRBV24-1 | NA
TGTGCCAGCAGGCCACGGGCAGGGTCTTCTGATTCACCCCTCCACTTT | CASRPRAGSSDSPLHF | TRBJ1-6 | medium-sized | TRBV6-2/TRBV6-3 | NA